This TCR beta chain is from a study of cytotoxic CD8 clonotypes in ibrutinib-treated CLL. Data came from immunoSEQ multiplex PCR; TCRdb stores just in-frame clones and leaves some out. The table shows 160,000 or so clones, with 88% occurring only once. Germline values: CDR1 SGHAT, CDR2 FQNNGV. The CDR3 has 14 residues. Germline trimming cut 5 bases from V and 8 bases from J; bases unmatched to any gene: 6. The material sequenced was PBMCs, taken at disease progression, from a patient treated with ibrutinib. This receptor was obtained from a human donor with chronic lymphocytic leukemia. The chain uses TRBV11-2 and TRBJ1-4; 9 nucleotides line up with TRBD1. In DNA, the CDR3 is TGTGCCAGCAGCCAGGACAGGGGAAGGGAAAAACTGTTTTTT. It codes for CASSQDRGREKLFF.